The sequence of this T cell receptor (beta chain) was determined in a study of blood T cells in healthy people across ages (dated by TCRdb to between 2015 and 2016). About the study as a whole: In model experiments, template switching captured about one uniquely barcoded TCR beta cDNA molecule for every two T cells. Using deep sequencing normalized with unique cDNA molecular identifiers, the study measured how TCR beta repertoire diversity changes with age. Four age groups were formed from the donors: young (average about 15 years), middle-aged (around 41), aged (roughly 59) and long-lived (less than 85). To avoid experimental bias, donors of different ages were randomly spread across the sequencing lanes. For two donors (one aged 18 to 29 and one aged 80 or older), the study analyzed two additional independent replicas of 1 million unique cDNA reads from the same blood draw.

The approximately 39 donors, aged roughly 6 to 95 years, were systemically healthy Caucasian individuals from Russia. Roughly 11 milliliters of peripheral blood were drawn from each donor into EDTA-treated Vacutainer tubes. PBMCs were isolated by Ficoll-Paque density-gradient centrifugation, with at least 7 million obtained per sample. Total RNA was extracted from PBMCs with Trizol reagent, with at least 6 micrograms obtained per sample. The percentages of naive CD45RAhigh/CD27high T cells were determined by flow cytometry on a PBMC aliquot from every donor. Here is what the overall study found, with its caveats: The percentage of naive T cells measured by flow cytometry correlated strongly with observed TCR beta diversity. Compared with the aged group, more naive CD4+ T cells, fewer expanded clones and increased TCR diversity were shown by the long-lived group, suggesting age selection. Bulk unsorted PBMC profiling prevented conclusive comparison of naive and antigen-experienced compartments. As age increased, observed TCR beta diversity per million T cells dropped in a roughly linear way, and a significant reduction was already evident by age 40. Total diversity estimates from one million sequenced T cells were considered lower bounds and underestimates. Donor CMV infection status was unknown, potentially confounding age-related changes in expanded clonotypes.

Based on the germline V gene, the CDR1 and CDR2 sequences are MGHRA and YSYEKL. The CDR3, from cysteine to phenylalanine, totals 15 residues. Left in the record is the CDR3 DNA by itself, 45 bases read in frame from the first base. The junction carries 15 bases between V and J, which are trimmed by 2 bases and 5 bases respectively. Only one count was recorded for this clonotype. Its antigen has not been determined. Base qualities are not recorded, but no much larger clone differs from it by a single base. A lone read offers only weak evidence. Preparation of the library involved 5' RACE. Instrument used: Illumina HiSeq 2500. A second PCR of about 7 to 12 cycles was run with a J-beta primer mix and a sample-barcoded 5' primer. Each TCR beta cDNA molecule received a unique molecular identifier from a template-switch 5' adaptor carrying 12 random nucleotides. Each sample yielded at least 3 million CDR3-containing paired-end reads. All of the RNA was converted into first-strand cDNA using the Mint cDNA synthesis kit, with a TRBC-specific oligonucleotide serving as the primer. After uracil-DNA glycosylase treatment, a first 18-cycle PCR used universal primers M1SS and BC2_uni_R on all cDNA. In the authors' own workflow: For normalization, 1 million high-quality reads were randomly selected from each sample, with every read carrying a distinct molecular identifier. Instead of being binned into consensus sequences, reads that shared molecular identifiers were thrown out. MiTCR, run with a Q25 quality threshold and the strictest error-elimination algorithm, handled CDR3 identification, clonotype clustering and error correction. Lower-bound total TCR beta diversity was estimated with a nonparametric unseen species model using Euler transformation. The public reads were run again by TCRdb, first through fastp at Q25 and then through MiXCR, and only productive beta chains were kept. Every entry covers one CDR3 protein and lists the most common genes and DNA from its rows. The V and J calls were determined by TCRdb, not by the authors. This sample is represented by about 1.6 million distinct CDR3 sequences; approximately 32% of them were singletons. The ten largest clones add up to about 11% of the sample.

Sequencing was carried out using blood. The TCR sequence derives from a woman aged 30 to 39 in good health. The chain links TRBV4-1 with TRBJ1-1, with TRBD1 tentatively as D gene (6 bases match). The nucleotide sequence reads TGCGCCAGCAGCCAAACCAGGGGAAGAGATACTGAAGCTTTCTTT. It translates as CASSQTRGRDTEAFF.